These 24 T cell receptor beta chains originate from one sample sequenced in a study of T cell changes during pregnancy in multiple sclerosis. The protocol was immunoSEQ multiplex PCR, while the TCRdb copy is restricted to in-frame clones and leaves out a portion. The sample has 35,000 to 45,000 clones; about nine tenths are singletons. This material consisted of CD4+ T cells from peripheral blood mononuclear cells, taken in the second trimester of pregnancy. All receptors come from a female donor in good health, enrolled as a control in a pregnancy study.

V usage is TRBV5-6 and J usage is TRBJ2-5; D might be TRBD1 (6 bases). The CDR3 consists of 13 residues. V lost 2 bases, J lost 5 bases, and 10 bases lay in between. CDR1 is SGHDT, CDR2 YYEEEE, per germline. The CDR3 is CASSLLGAETQYF. CDR3 DNA sequence: TGTGCCAGCAGCTTATTGGGGGCGGAGACCCAGTACTTC.

The V and J genes are TRBV4-2 and TRBJ1-5; D is undetermined. Trimming took 0 bases from V and 6 from J, leaving 6 bases between them. In germline, CDR1 is LGHNA, CDR2 YNFKEQ. CDR3 size: 13 residues. Here the CDR3 DNA reads TGTGCCAGCAGCCAAGACGTCGGTCAGCCCCAGCATTTT. Translated: CASSQDVGQPQHF.

The chain links TRBV4-2 to TRBJ2-7; 8 bases are a match to TRBD2. CDR3 length: 18 residues. From germline, CDR1 is LGHNA and CDR2 YNFKEQ. Losses at the gene ends were 1 base for V and 1 base for J; bases not matched to a gene: 12. CDR3 amino acids: CASSQGSGSGGGSYEQYF. CDR3 sequence (DNA): TGTGCCAGCAGCCAAGGGTCTGGCTCGGGAGGGGGATCCTACGAGCAGTACTTC.

The rearrangement links TRBV28 to TRBJ1-1, with D possibly matching TRBD1 (5 bases). CDR3 length: 13 residues. The germline V gene encodes CDR1 MDHEN and CDR2 SYDVKM. V was cut by 3 bases and J by 6 bases, with 11 bases left in between. Written as DNA, the CDR3 is TGTGCCAGCAGTTTTGCGCAGGGCCCTGAAGCTTTCTTT. Its translation is CASSFAQGPEAFF. Full variable domain (missing parts from reference TRBV28 and TRBJ1-1): DVKVTQSSRYLVKRTGEKVFLECVQDMDHENMFWYRQDPGLGLRLIYFSYDVKMKEKGDIPEGYSVSREKKERFSLILESASTNQTSMYLCASSFAQGPEAFFGQGTRLTVV.

This clone came up once. The chain employs TRBV6-5 and TRBJ1-1; 7 bases are a match to TRBD1. V shed 7 bases, J shed 2 bases, and the junction held 7 bases outside the gene matches. Per the germline V gene, CDR1 is MNHEY and CDR2 is SVGAGI. The length of the CDR3 is 14 residues. CDR3 sequence (DNA): TGTGCCAGCACCCCTAAAGGGGGCAACACTGAAGCTTTCTTT. Its protein is CASTPKGGNTEAFF.

This clone was counted only a few times. J is TRBJ2-1 and V is TRBV29-1; 11 bases are a match to TRBD2. V dropped 6 bases and J dropped 6; count of bases not matched to a gene: 10. The CDR3 is 15 amino acids. CDR1 SQVTM and CDR2 ANQGSEA come from the germline V gene. The CDR3 bases are TGCAGCGTACATCAACTAGCGGGAGTCGCCAATGAGCAGTTCTTC. This sequence encodes CSVHQLAGVANEQFF.

The chain is built from TRBV7-3 and TRBJ2-1; D gene ambiguous. CDR1 SGHTA and CDR2 FQGTGA come from the germline V gene. V gave up 3 bases and J gave up 7 bases, with 19 bases separating them. The CDR3 has 16 amino acids. The CDR3 nucleotides are TGTGCCAGCAGCTTTGGCGACCCTACTGCAGGTAATGAGCAGTTCTTC. Translation gives CASSFGDPTAGNEQFF.

The chain employs TRBV18 and TRBJ1-6, with a possible D match to TRBD1 (5 bases). There are 16 residues in the CDR3. Germline assignment: CDR1 KGHSH and CDR2 LQKENI. The germline V and J ends were trimmed by 4 bases and 0 bases, with 10 bases remaining between them. The CDR3, as DNA: TGTGCCAGCTCACTGGGGCGGTACTCCTATAATTCACCCCTCCACTTT. It encodes CASSLGRYSYNSPLHF.

The chain is built from TRBV18 and TRBJ2-1; D is perhaps TRBD1 (6 bases). The length of the CDR3 is 15 residues. Germline CDR1 KGHSH, CDR2 LQKENI. Trimming stripped 3 bases from V and 6 bases from J, with 15 bases between. CDR3 in DNA: TGTGCCAGCTCACCTCTCACAGGGATCGGCAATGAGCAGTTCTTC. Its protein product is CASSPLTGIGNEQFF. Full variable domain (missing parts from reference TRBV18 and TRBJ2-1): NAGVMQNPRHLVRRRGQEARLRCSPMKGHSHVYWYRQLPEEGLKFMVYLQKENIIDESGMPKERFSAEFPKEGPSILRIQQVVRGDSAAYFCASSPLTGIGNEQFFGPGTRLTVL.

The rearrangement joins TRBV28 to TRBJ1-1; 7 bases line up with TRBD1. Germline V gene data show CDR1 as MDHEN and CDR2 as SYDVKM. V gave up 6 bases and J gave up 4 bases; unmatched junction bases: 8. The CDR3 has 14 amino acids. This CDR3 is CASSDTTGTTEAFF. The CDR3 coding sequence is TGTGCCAGCAGCGACACGACAGGGACCACTGAAGCTTTCTTT.

The chain links TRBV28 to TRBJ1-5, with 8 bases lining up with TRBD1. The CDR3 has 15 residues. Losses at the gene ends were 8 bases for V and 7 bases for J; bases not matched to a gene: 13. Germline values: CDR1 MDHEN, CDR2 SYDVKM. Here the CDR3 DNA reads TGTGCCAGCCTGGGGGCAGGGGGCTGGGGGCAGCCCCAGCATTTT. Its translation: CASLGAGGWGQPQHF. The variable domain in full, completed from reference TRBV28 and TRBJ1-5, reads DVKVTQSSRYLVKRTGEKVFLECVQDMDHENMFWYRQDPGLGLRLIYFSYDVKMKEKGDIPEGYSVSREKKERFSLILESASTNQTSMYLCASLGAGGWGQPQHFGDGTRLSIL.

The table lists this clone with a few counts. This chain uses TRBV6-4 with TRBJ2-4; 8 bases map to TRBD2. The CDR3 has 14 residues. Germline V gene lookup returns CDR1 MRHNA and CDR2 SNTAGT. Trimming cost V 6 bases and J 3 bases; bases outside gene matches: 4. The CDR3 sequence is CASRAGEHKNIQYF. The CDR3 coding sequence is TGTGCCAGCAGAGCGGGAGAGCACAAAAACATTCAGTACTTC.

The gene calls are TRBV30 and TRBJ1-6; TRBD1 agrees at 10 bases. With 3 bases clipped from V and 9 bases from J, the junction kept 2 bases outside the gene matches. The germline gives CDR1 GTSNPN, CDR2 SVGIG (reference sequence). The length of the CDR3 is 13 residues. The CDR3: CAWSGQGVSPLHF. The CDR3 coding sequence is TGTGCCTGGAGCGGACAGGGGGTTTCACCCCTCCACTTT.

The chain carries TRBV30 and TRBJ1-3; D is uncertain. The CDR3 is made up of 15 amino acids. V gave up 0 bases and J gave up 4 bases, with 13 bases separating them. Germline V gene lookup returns CDR1 GTSNPN and CDR2 SVGIG (reference sequence). The CDR3 DNA is TGTGCCTGGAGTGTCCCACAGTCGGGAGGAAACACCATATATTTT. It yields the protein CAWSVPQSGGNTIYF.

This chain links TRBV28 with TRBJ1-2; D not resolved. The germline gives CDR1 MDHEN, CDR2 SYDVKM. The CDR3 is 11 residues long. V shed 6 bases and J shed 5 bases, with 7 bases lying between them. The CDR3 bases are TGTGCCAGCAGCACACGATATGGCTACACCTTC. This gives the protein CASSTRYGYTF.

This chain links TRBV9 with TRBJ2-3; possibly TRBD2 for D (5 bases). V shed 2 bases and J shed 4 bases, with 8 bases lying between them. The CDR3 extends over 13 amino acids. In germline, CDR1 is SGDLS, CDR2 YYNGEE. The CDR3 protein is CASSVGGPDTQYF. The DNA for the CDR3 is TGTGCCAGCAGCGTCGGAGGACCAGATACGCAGTATTTT.

The rearrangement joins TRBV2 to TRBJ2-3; D uncertain. Germline CDR1 and CDR2: SNHLY and FYNNEI. CDR3 length: 14 amino acids. V was trimmed by 4 bases and J by 0 bases, leaving 8 bases between them. This CDR3 is CASSAFLSTDTQYF. The DNA of the CDR3 is TGTGCCAGCAGTGCATTTCTAAGCACAGATACGCAGTATTTT.

The genes are TRBV4-2 and TRBJ2-1, with TRBD2 matching over 10 bases. The CDR3 runs to 15 residues. Trimming cost V 2 bases and J 4 bases; bases outside gene matches: 2. The germline V gene encodes CDR1 LGHNA and CDR2 YNFKEQ. CDR3 DNA: TGTGCCAGCAGCCAACTAGCGGGAGAGTACAATGAGCAGTTCTTC. Translating gives CASSQLAGEYNEQFF.

The V call is TRBV30, the J call TRBJ2-1; TRBD2 aligns across 12 bases. The V and J ends lost 4 bases and 6 bases, in that order; junction bases with no gene match: 7. The length of the CDR3 is 15 residues. Germline CDR1 reads GTSNPN; CDR2 reads SVGIG (reference sequence). CDR3 DNA sequence: TGTGCCTGGACCGTCCGACTAGCGGGGGTCAATGAGCAGTTCTTC. Translation gives CAWTVRLAGVNEQFF.

The chain joins TRBV7-9 to TRBJ2-1, with D tentatively TRBD1 (5 bases). Germline-derived CDR1 and CDR2 are SEHNR and FQNEAQ (reference sequence). The CDR3 length is 13 residues. V gave up 4 bases and J gave up 12 bases, with 16 bases separating them. The CDR3 loop reads CASSSRRGYGQFF. Here the CDR3 DNA reads TGTGCCAGCAGCTCCCGAAGGGGATACGGGCAGTTCTTC. The full variable domain, rest sourced from reference TRBV7-9 and TRBJ2-1, is DTGVSQNPRHKITKRGQNVTFRCDPISEHNRLYWYRQTLGQGPEFLTYFQNEAQLEKSRLLSDRFSAERPKGSFSTLEIQRTEQGDSAMYLCASSSRRGYGQFFGPGTRLTVL.

The chain joins TRBV28 to TRBJ2-1; TRBD1 matches at 9 bases. Germline assignment: CDR1 MDHEN and CDR2 SYDVKM. V lost 6 bases and J lost 0; bases outside the gene matches: 6. This CDR3 has 16 residues. This CDR3 reads CASSTPGQGSYNEQFF. The CDR3 coding sequence is TGTGCCAGCAGCACCCCGGGACAGGGCTCCTACAATGAGCAGTTCTTC. Combining the CDR3 with reference TRBV28 and TRBJ2-1 gives the whole variable domain DVKVTQSSRYLVKRTGEKVFLECVQDMDHENMFWYRQDPGLGLRLIYFSYDVKMKEKGDIPEGYSVSREKKERFSLILESASTNQTSMYLCASSTPGQGSYNEQFFGPGTRLTVL.

This clone was seen only once. The chain recombines TRBV27 with TRBJ2-3; 10 bases are shared with TRBD2. V was clipped by 4 bases and J by 2 bases; unmatched bases: 6. Looked up from germline, CDR1 is MNHEY and CDR2 is SMNVEV (reference sequence). The CDR3 contains 16 residues. The chain's CDR3 is CASSSRTSGHTDTQYF. CDR3 sequence (DNA): TGTGCCAGCAGTTCCCGGACTAGCGGACACACAGATACGCAGTATTTT.

The rearrangement links TRBV27 to TRBJ2-3; D remains unclear. CDR1 and CDR2 from the germline V gene are MNHEY and SMNVEV (reference sequence). The CDR3 runs 14 residues. V lost 4 bases and J lost 0, with 8 bases in between. The CDR3 protein is CASSYSPSTDTQYF. CDR3 in DNA: TGTGCCAGCAGTTACAGCCCTAGCACAGATACGCAGTATTTT.

The chain employs TRBV9 and TRBJ2-2; 8 bases fit TRBD1. The ends lost 3 bases at V and 4 bases at J; junction bases unmatched: 8. The CDR3 has 16 residues. The germline gives CDR1 SGDLS, CDR2 YYNGEE. Written as DNA, the CDR3 is TGTGCCAGCAGCGACGGGCAGGGGGCACTCACCGGGGAGCTGTTTTTT. This gives the protein CASSDGQGALTGELFF.